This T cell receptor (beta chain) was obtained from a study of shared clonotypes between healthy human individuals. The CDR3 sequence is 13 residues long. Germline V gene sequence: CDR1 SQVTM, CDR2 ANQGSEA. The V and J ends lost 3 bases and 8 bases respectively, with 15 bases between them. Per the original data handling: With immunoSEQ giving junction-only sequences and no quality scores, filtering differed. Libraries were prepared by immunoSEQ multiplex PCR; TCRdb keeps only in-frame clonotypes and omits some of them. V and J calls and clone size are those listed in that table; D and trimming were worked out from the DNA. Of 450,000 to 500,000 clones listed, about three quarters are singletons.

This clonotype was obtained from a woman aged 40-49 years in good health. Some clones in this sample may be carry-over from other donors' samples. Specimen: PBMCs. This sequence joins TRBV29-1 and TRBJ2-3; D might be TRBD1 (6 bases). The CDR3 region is CSVDMGAMGTQYF. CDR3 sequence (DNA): TGCAGCGTTGATATGGGGGCAATGGGTACGCAGTATTTT.